A single sample gave rise to the 14 T cell receptor beta chains below, sequenced in a study of preoperative IRX-2 immunotherapy in early breast cancer. As for treatment: preoperative locoregional IRX-2 cytokine immunotherapy. This table comes from immunoSEQ multiplex PCR, and its TCRdb copy is limited to in-frame clones, with some not included. The sample records approximately 98,000 clones, just over 85% being singletons. Sequencing used tumor tissue, obtained after IRX-2 immunotherapy. Every receptor here comes from a human donor with breast cancer.

J is TRBJ2-7 and V is TRBV5-1; D may be TRBD1 (6 bases). The CDR3 is made up of 16 amino acids. The V end was cut by 4 bases, the J end by 2 bases, with 19 bases between. Germline V gene data show CDR1 as SGHRS and CDR2 as YFSETQ. The CDR3 here is CASSPYGRGHTYEQYF. The DNA for the CDR3 is TGCGCCAGCAGCCCCTATGGCCGGGGACACACCTACGAGCAGTACTTC.

V usage is TRBV6-8 and J usage is TRBJ2-2; possibly TRBD1 for D (6 bases). V dropped 7 bases and J dropped 7 bases, with 16 bases sitting between them. CDR1 and CDR2 (germline): MNHGY, SAAAGT. The CDR3 is 14 residues long. This CDR3 is CASKVDQGGGELFF. The CDR3, as DNA: TGTGCCAGCAAAGTAGACCAAGGGGGCGGGGAGCTGTTTTTT.

This clone was counted ten times or more. V and J are TRBV12-5 and TRBJ1-3; unclear D gene. With 3 bases removed from V and 1 base from J, the gap between germline ends came to 10 bases. CDR1 is LGHNT and CDR2 is FRNRAP in the germline V gene. The CDR3 spans 15 residues. CDR3 coding DNA: TGTGCTAGTGGTTTCGAGGGTTTGTCTGGAAACACCATATATTTT. Protein sequence: CASGFEGLSGNTIYF.

The chain is built from TRBV5-1 and TRBJ2-3; weak D call: TRBD1 (5 bases). Trimming pared 2 bases from V and 5 bases from J, leaving 12 bases between. Germline V gives CDR1 SGHRS, CDR2 YFSETQ. CDR3 length: 14 residues. The CDR3 protein is CASSLYTGKDTQYF. DNA for the CDR3: TGCGCCAGCAGCTTATACACAGGAAAAGATACGCAGTATTTT.

This clone was detected only once. V gene TRBV18 combines with J gene TRBJ2-3, with D possibly being TRBD1 or TRBD2 (6 bases each). The CDR3 has 16 residues. Looked up from germline, CDR1 is KGHSH and CDR2 is LQKENI. V lost 3 bases, J lost 5 bases, and 18 bases lay in between. CDR3: CASSPTVGGFGDTQYF. The DNA for the CDR3 is TGTGCCAGCTCACCGACCGTGGGGGGCTTTGGAGATACGCAGTATTTT.

This clone has more than one count but fewer than ten. The chain combines TRBV5-1 with TRBJ1-1, with unresolved D. The ends were cut back, 4 bases at V and 5 bases at J, with 15 bases in the middle. CDR3 length: 14 residues. Germline CDR1 is SGHRS and CDR2 is YFSETQ. The CDR3 here is CASSDPMARTEAFF. CDR3 coding DNA: TGCGCCAGCAGCGACCCCATGGCTAGGACTGAAGCTTTCTTT.

The rearrangement links TRBV28 to TRBJ1-5; D unclear. Germline V gene sequence: CDR1 MDHEN, CDR2 SYDVKM. This CDR3 spans 13 amino acids. Trimming left V 7 bases short and J 5 bases short, with 12 bases between. The CDR3 loop reads CASTTDQHQPQHF. CDR3 nucleotide sequence: TGTGCCAGCACCACGGACCAGCATCAGCCCCAGCATTTT.

The V call is TRBV7-5, the J call TRBJ2-2; the table's D call, TRBD2, was not checked against the DNA. TRBV7-5 is flagged as a pseudogene. CDR3 length: 15 amino acids. Written as DNA, the CDR3 is TGTGCCAGCAGCTTGGATCTAGCGGGGGTTGGGGAGCTGTTTTTT. This codes for CASSLDLAGVGELFF.

V gene TRBV18 combines with J gene TRBJ1-1; a weak D match, TRBD1 (5 bases). Deletions cut 2 bases from V and 4 bases from J, with 20 bases between. The CDR3 covers 17 residues. Germline V lookup: CDR1 KGHSH, CDR2 LQKENI. The CDR3 spells CASSPARVDLKVTEAFF. The CDR3, as DNA: TGTGCCAGCTCACCAGCCAGGGTCGATTTGAAGGTCACTGAAGCTTTCTTT.

The chain carries TRBV6-8 and TRBJ2-4; possible D gene TRBD2, 6 bases. The CDR3 spans 12 residues. From germline, CDR1 is MNHGY and CDR2 SAAAGT. Trimming shortened V by 6 bases and J by 8 bases, and 11 bases separated the two germline ends. For the CDR3, the DNA is TGTGCCAGCAGCGCCCCGGGGGACATTCAGTACTTC. Translation gives CASSAPGDIQYF.

V and J are TRBV29-1 and TRBJ1-1; possibly TRBD1 for D (5 bases). The CDR3 runs to 13 residues. V lost 4 bases, J lost 5 bases, and 14 bases lay in between. Per germline, CDR1 SQVTM and CDR2 ANQGSEA. The CDR3 sequence: CSVVRGAWTEAFF. The CDR3 region has the DNA TGCAGCGTTGTGCGGGGCGCCTGGACTGAAGCTTTCTTT.

V usage is TRBV11-1 and J usage is TRBJ1-2, with D perhaps matching TRBD1 (5 bases). V lost 1 base, J lost 5 bases, and 11 bases lay in between. The CDR3 has 14 residues. The V gene's germline CDR1 is SGHAT and CDR2 FQDESV (reference sequence). The CDR3 nucleotides read TGTGCCAGCAGCTTAGAGTCAGGGCTTTATGGCTACACCTTC. It specifies CASSLESGLYGYTF.

This chain joins TRBV6-8 and TRBJ2-7; TRBD1 might be the D (7 bases). The germline gives CDR1 MNHGY, CDR2 SAAAGT. Trimming left V 10 bases short and J 7 bases short, with 23 bases between. The CDR3 covers 14 residues. The CDR3 is CAIRRGTDSGEQYF. The CDR3 coding sequence is TGTGCCATCCGGCGCGGGACAGACTCGGGGGAGCAGTACTTC.

This clone was recorded once. V usage is TRBV6-8 and J usage is TRBJ1-1, with TRBD1 identical over 8 bases. V gave up 2 bases and J gave up 4 bases; unmatched junction bases: 3. The germline V gene encodes CDR1 MNHGY and CDR2 SAAAGT. The CDR3 contains 14 residues. CDR3 in amino acids: CASSYPGQGTEAFF. The DNA of the CDR3 is TGTGCCAGCAGTTACCCAGGACAGGGCACTGAAGCTTTCTTT.